This T cell receptor (beta chain) appears in the sequencing data of a study of OX40 agonist ivuxolimab in advanced cancers. In the study overall: Aged roughly 23 to 80 with a mean of roughly 63 years, they were 82.7% male. Partial responses were achieved by three patients, one with hepatocellular carcinoma and two with cutaneous melanoma.

Whole-study results and caveats: Average numbers of expanded clones were greater in CD8+ T cells than in CD4+.

V dropped 3 bases and J dropped 9 bases, with 6 bases sitting between them. Germline loops: CDR1 ENHRY, CDR2 SYGVKD. The CDR3 totals 11 residues. Libraries were prepared by immunoSEQ multiplex PCR; TCRdb keeps only in-frame clonotypes and omits some of them. Among about 12,000 clones, 87% were seen once, and the ten largest hold approximately 49%. A remark on this clone: Antigen: not known.

The sampling schedule covered blood at baseline, cycle 4 day 1, and cycle 7 day 1. This material consisted of CD4+ or CD8+ T cells sorted from blood, taken in a trial of the OX40 agonist ivuxolimab. The receptor comes from an adult with an advanced solid tumor such as melanoma, head and neck, liver or kidney cancer. The chain joins TRBV10-3 to TRBJ1-3; D unclear. Here the CDR3 reads CAISEIGTIYF. For the CDR3, the DNA is TGTGCCATCAGTGAAATCGGCACCATATATTTT.